At least ten counts were recorded for the clone carrying this TCR beta chain. The sample comes from a study of T-cell reconstitution after alpha-beta-depleted transplantation in children. From germline, CDR1 is SGHTA and CDR2 FQGNSA. CDR3 length: 18 amino acids. V was pared by 4 bases and J by 0 bases, with 6 bases of the junction left unmatched. Unique molecular identifiers were incorporated during preparation of the TCRbeta library. From the PCR reads, TCRdb called clonotypes with MiXCR, one entry per CDR3 protein. There are 450,000 to 500,000 distinct CDR3 sequences in the sample; approximately 12% occur only once, and about 5.6% lies in the top ten.

The sequence was obtained from a human donor who donated a stem cell graft to a child with combined immunodeficiency. This sample comprised PBMCs from the stem cell graft donor, obtained from the stem cell graft. The V call is TRBV7-2, the J call TRBJ2-1; 13 bases line up with TRBD2. The chain's CDR3 is CASSSRLAGGGSYNEQFF. DNA of the CDR3: TGTGCCAGCAGCTCGCGACTAGCGGGAGGAGGCTCCTACAATGAGCAGTTCTTC.